This TCR beta chain was captured in a study of blood T cell repertoires in COVID-19. Turning to the study itself: From the United States, Italy and Spain came samples of acute and convalescent COVID-19.

Sequencing was performed with immunoSEQ multiplex PCR; in TCRdb, only in-frame clones are kept and a portion is missing. The table shows around 200,000 clones, with 65% to 85% occurring only once. Cohorts were based on clinical histories the participants reported. The origin of this receptor is a woman aged 25 to 45 who had recovered from COVID-19. Sequencing was carried out using PBMCs or T cells enriched from blood (not recorded which).

The CDR3 DNA follows: TGTGCCAGCTCACCCCTGGCGCAGGGTGGTCAGCCCCAGCATTTT. Translation: CASSPLAQGGQPQHF. The rearrangement uses TRBV18 and TRBJ1-5, with D possibly being TRBD1 (5 bases). Germline V CDR1 and CDR2: KGHSH, LQKENI. This CDR3 has 15 amino acids. The V gene lost 3 bases and the J gene lost 6 bases, with 15 bases spanning the gap.